This T cell receptor beta chain appears in the sequencing data of a study of blood T cells in healthy people across ages. With regard to this clonotype: The target antigen is unknown.

The study recruited healthy Caucasian donors from Russia who were aged about 6 to 100. It was with a sample-barcoded 5' primer and a J-beta primer mix that a second PCR of about 7 to 12 cycles was run. Every sample produced at least 2.5 million CDR3-containing paired-end reads. TCRdb reprocessed the 5' RACE reads with MiXCR, giving one entry per CDR3 protein. The sample has hundreds of thousands of distinct CDR3 sequences, approximately 60% seen once. This CDR3 is 15 amino acids long. With V trimmed by 4 bases and J by 8 bases, 10 bases remained unmatched. CDR1 is SGHRS, CDR2 YFSETQ, per germline. Findings and caveats of the study: Donors of long life had a larger count of naive CD4+ cells and greater diversity than aged donors.

The V gene is TRBV5-1, the J gene TRBJ2-1; TRBD1 aligns across 9 bases. The specimen sequenced was blood. This TCR was recovered from a man aged 40-55 years in good health. CDR3 sequence reads: CASSLLGQGQHEQFF. DNA of the CDR3: TGCGCCAGCAGCCTACTAGGACAGGGGCAACATGAGCAGTTCTTC.